Listed below are T cell receptor beta chains from one sample, sequenced in a study of T cell responses to AZD1222 COVID-19 vaccine. The protocol was immunoSEQ multiplex PCR, while the TCRdb copy is restricted to in-frame clones and leaves out a portion. The sample shows about 150,000 clones, 80% to 95% of them seen only once. The specimen was peripheral blood, collected on day 0 of AZD1222 vaccination. These receptors originate from an adult in good health. Both conserved end residues are part of each CDR3. The D gene is left open where the match is weak. Rows may omit the clone size; those that give it use once, few, many or a size class.

clone size: NA
V gene: TRBV5-6
D gene: TRBD2
J gene: TRBJ2-5
CDR3 protein: CASGRVGRQHQETQYF
CDR3 DNA: TGTGCCAGCGGGCGGGTCGGGAGGCAGCACCAAGAGACCCAGTACTTC

clone size: NA
V gene: TRBV7-2
D gene: NA
J gene: TRBJ2-3
CDR3 protein: CASSSGAGGGPDTQYF
CDR3 DNA: TGTGCCAGCAGCTCTGGGGCGGGCGGGGGCCCAGATACGCAGTATTTT

clone size: NA
V gene: TRBV10-3
D gene: NA
J gene: TRBJ1-1
CDR3 protein: CAIRAPEGRGTEAFF
CDR3 DNA: TGTGCCATCAGGGCACCCGAGGGGCGAGGCACTGAAGCTTTCTTT

clone size: NA
V gene: TRBV10-3
D gene: TRBD2
J gene: TRBJ2-7
CDR3 protein: CAIRRTSGGGEQYF
CDR3 DNA: TGTGCCATCAGGAGGACTAGCGGAGGCGGGGAGCAGTACTTC

clone size: NA
V gene: TRBV29-1
D gene: NA
J gene: TRBJ2-1
CDR3 protein: CSVEGPWQGSSYNEQFF
CDR3 DNA: TGCAGCGTTGAAGGCCCTTGGCAGGGTAGCTCCTACAATGAGCAGTTCTTC

clone size: NA
V gene: TRBV19
D gene: TRBD1
J gene: TRBJ1-1
CDR3 protein: CASSIGTGRGNTEAFF
CDR3 DNA: TGTGCCAGTAGTATTGGGACAGGCCGGGGGAACACTGAAGCTTTCTTT

clone size: NA
V gene: TRBV3-1/TRBV3-2
D gene: NA
J gene: TRBJ1-6
CDR3 protein: CATSGGPVNSPLHF
CDR3 DNA: TGTGCCACCTCCGGGGGCCCGGTTAATTCACCCCTCCACTTT

clone size: NA
V gene: TRBV6-6
D gene: NA
J gene: TRBJ2-2
CDR3 protein: CASSLPPRGVTNTGELFF
CDR3 DNA: TGTGCCAGCAGTCTCCCCCCCCGCGGGGTTACGAACACCGGGGAGCTGTTTTTT

clone size: once
V gene: TRBV20-1
D gene: NA
J gene: TRBJ1-4
CDR3 protein: CSASQGGVSGEKLFF
CDR3 DNA: TGCAGTGCTAGTCAGGGCGGGGTTAGTGGTGAAAAACTGTTTTTT

clone size: NA
V gene: TRBV28
D gene: NA
J gene: TRBJ2-7
CDR3 protein: CASSPPRGYEQYF
CDR3 DNA: TGTGCCAGCAGCCCCCCCAGGGGTTACGAGCAGTACTTC

clone size: NA
V gene: TRBV9
D gene: NA
J gene: TRBJ1-5
CDR3 protein: CASSVEGDSNQPQHF
CDR3 DNA: TGTGCCAGCAGCGTCGAAGGGGATAGCAATCAGCCCCAGCATTTT

clone size: NA
V gene: TRBV10-3
D gene: NA
J gene: TRBJ2-7
CDR3 protein: CATSGAYEQYF
CDR3 DNA: TGTGCCACCTCGGGGGCCTACGAGCAGTACTTC

clone size: NA
V gene: TRBV30
D gene: NA
J gene: TRBJ1-5
CDR3 protein: CAWSDTYNQPQHF
CDR3 DNA: TGTGCCTGGAGTGACACCTACAATCAGCCCCAGCATTTT

clone size: NA
V gene: TRBV3-1/TRBV3-2
D gene: NA
J gene: TRBJ2-7
CDR3 protein: CASSQAPTREQYF
CDR3 DNA: TGTGCCAGCAGCCAAGCCCCGACCCGGGAGCAGTACTTC

clone size: NA
V gene: TRBV5-4
D gene: TRBD2
J gene: TRBJ2-1
CDR3 protein: CASSLRGLASRGEQFF
CDR3 DNA: TGTGCCAGCAGCTTGAGGGGACTAGCATCGAGGGGTGAGCAGTTCTTC